The 30 T cell receptor beta chains presented below share a single source sample, sequenced in a study of OX40 agonist ivuxolimab in advanced cancers. Here immunoSEQ multiplex PCR was the method, and the copy in TCRdb shows in-frame clones only, minus some. The sample consists of about 32,000 clones, 65% to 85% of them appearing once. Sequenced here: CD4+ or CD8+ T cells sorted from blood, sampled in a trial of the OX40 agonist ivuxolimab. All receptors derive from an adult with an advanced solid tumor such as melanoma, head and neck, liver or kidney cancer.

The rearrangement uses TRBV27 and TRBJ2-1; D uncertain. From germline, CDR1 is MNHEY and CDR2 SMNVEV (reference sequence). Trimming took 0 bases from V and 2 from J, leaving 8 bases between them. This CDR3 has 15 residues. Here the CDR3 reads CASSLSRPAYNEQFF. The CDR3 nucleotides read TGTGCCAGCAGTTTATCCAGACCGGCCTACAATGAGCAGTTCTTC.

V is TRBV4-1 and J is TRBJ2-1; D uncertain. Germline values: CDR1 MGHRA, CDR2 YSYEKL. CDR3 length: 13 amino acids. Trimming pared 0 bases from V and 9 bases from J, leaving 9 bases between. The CDR3 sequence: CASSQDRTFEQFF. The CDR3 DNA is TGCGCCAGCAGCCAAGATAGGACGTTTGAGCAGTTCTTC.

V is TRBV30 and J is TRBJ2-2; a possible D gene is TRBD1 (5 bases). This CDR3 spans 16 amino acids. The V end lost 5 bases, the J end lost 1 base, and 17 bases lay between the germline ends. From germline, CDR1 is GTSNPN and CDR2 SVGIG (reference sequence). CDR3 sequence (DNA): TGTGCCTGGGCAACCCCCCGGACATTGAACACCGGGGAGCTGTTTTTT. It is translated as CAWATPRTLNTGELFF.

This chain joins TRBV2 and TRBJ2-1, with D hard to call. V was trimmed by 1 base and J by 8 bases, leaving 12 bases between them. The germline gives CDR1 SNHLY, CDR2 FYNNEI. The CDR3 covers 14 residues. The CDR3 spells CASSEGLSGHEQFF. CDR3 nucleotide sequence: TGTGCCAGCAGTGAAGGCCTCTCTGGGCATGAGCAGTTCTTC.

This clone is judged medium-sized. The chain carries TRBV7-8 and TRBJ2-7; possible D gene TRBD1, 7 bases. The CDR3 consists of 15 residues. Trimming left V 5 bases short and J 0 bases short, with 14 bases between. CDR1 and CDR2 from the germline V gene are SGHVS and FQNEAQ. In DNA form, the CDR3 reads TGTGCCAGCAGCCCCAGGGGGGAATCCTCCTACGAGCAGTACTTC. Its translation is CASSPRGESSYEQYF.

The chain recombines TRBV9 with TRBJ2-1; TRBD2 matches at 8 bases. The CDR3 has 16 amino acids. Looked up from germline, CDR1 is SGDLS and CDR2 is YYNGEE. After removal of 0 bases from V and 4 bases from J, the junction contained 6 bases not matched to a gene. DNA of the CDR3: TGTGCCAGCAGCGTAGCCGGTAGCGGGGAGTACAATGAGCAGTTCTTC. As protein: CASSVAGSGEYNEQFF.

The chain links TRBV6-1 to TRBJ2-1; D unclear. The CDR3 is 14 amino acids. Trimming removed 5 bases at V and 1 base at J, with 9 bases between. CDR1 is MNHNS and CDR2 is SASEGT in the germline V gene. CDR3 DNA sequence: TGTGCCAGCAGTTTAGGGCTGTCCTACAATGAGCAGTTCTTC. It translates to CASSLGLSYNEQFF.

V gene TRBV6-4 combines with J gene TRBJ2-2, with D perhaps matching TRBD1 (5 bases). V shed 6 bases and J shed 5 bases, with 13 bases lying between them. CDR3 length: 14 amino acids. Per germline, CDR1 MRHNA and CDR2 SNTAGT. The CDR3 nucleotides read TGTGCCAGCAGCCCCAGGGCGACGACCGGGGAGCTGTTTTTT. Translating gives CASSPRATTGELFF.

The chain uses TRBV27 and TRBJ2-5; the D is unclear. The germline gives CDR1 MNHEY, CDR2 SMNVEV (reference sequence). Between the trimmed V and J ends, which lost 2 bases and 5 bases, there was a span of 6 bases. The CDR3 runs to 12 residues. The CDR3 DNA sequence: TGTGCCAGCAGTTTAAACGGGGAGACCCAGTACTTC. Translation: CASSLNGETQYF.

The chain links TRBV13 to TRBJ2-3; 8 bases are a match to TRBD2. The germline gives CDR1 PRHDT, CDR2 FYEKMQ (reference sequence). V shed 5 bases, J shed 8 bases, and the junction held 9 bases outside the gene matches. The CDR3 spans 14 residues. For the CDR3, the DNA is TGTGCCAGCAGCCACGGACTAGCCGCCGCTACGCAGTATTTT. Its protein product is CASSHGLAAATQYF. The full variable domain, rest sourced from reference TRBV13 and TRBJ2-3, is AAGVIQSPRHLIKEKRETATLKCYPIPRHDTVYWYQQGPGQDPQFLISFYEKMQSDKGSIPDRFSAQQFSDYHSELNMSSLELGDSALYFCASSHGLAAATQYFGPGTRLTVL.

In its sample, this clone was seen a few times. The V and J genes are TRBV4-3 and TRBJ1-4; D might be TRBD1 (5 bases). This CDR3 has 17 amino acids. V lost 0 bases, J lost 6 bases, and 17 bases lay in between. CDR1 is LGHNA and CDR2 is YSLEER in the germline V gene. In nucleotides, the CDR3 is TGCGCCAGCAGCCAAGATCGGGACTCCTTAAGGGATGAAAAACTGTTTTTT. Encoded protein: CASSQDRDSLRDEKLFF.

The chain joins TRBV15 to TRBJ2-1; 7 positions match TRBD1. The CDR3 runs 14 residues. The V gene's germline CDR1 is LNHNV and CDR2 YYDKDF (reference sequence). J lost 4 bases, V lost 4 bases, and 4 bases had no gene match. For the CDR3, the DNA is TGTGCCACCAGCACCGGGACAGCGTACAATGAGCAGTTCTTC. Protein sequence: CATSTGTAYNEQFF.

The chain recombines TRBV6-1 with TRBJ1-6; D is perhaps TRBD1 (5 bases). Trimming removed 1 base from V and 8 bases from J, with 12 bases in between. This CDR3 has 15 amino acids. The germline CDR1 and CDR2 sequences are MNHNS and SASEGT. This CDR3 reads CASSEVWGSDSPLHF. As DNA, the CDR3 is TGTGCCAGCAGTGAAGTCTGGGGGTCGGATTCACCCCTCCACTTT.

This clone was detected only a few times. J is TRBJ2-7 and V is TRBV19, with D unresolved. The CDR3 extends over 13 amino acids. Germline-derived CDR1 and CDR2 are LNHDA and SQIVND (reference sequence). V was pared by 1 base and J by 2 bases, with 6 bases between. CDR3 residues: CASSIGQAYEQYF. In nucleotides, the CDR3 is TGTGCCAGTAGTATAGGGCAGGCCTACGAGCAGTACTTC.

The chain couples TRBV4-3 to TRBJ2-3; TRBD2 aligns across 13 bases. Germline V lookup: CDR1 LGHNA, CDR2 YSLEER. V dropped 4 bases and J dropped 5; count of bases not matched to a gene: 3. The CDR3 consists of 15 residues. The CDR3 protein is CASSPGLAGQDTQYF. In DNA, the CDR3 is TGCGCCAGCAGCCCGGGACTAGCGGGGCAAGATACGCAGTATTTT.

In its sample, this clone was seen once. The chain has TRBV2 and TRBJ1-5; tentatively, D is TRBD1 (6 bases). Germline-derived CDR1 and CDR2 are SNHLY and FYNNEI. The CDR3 spans 17 residues. The ends were cut back, 0 bases at V and 0 bases at J, with 12 bases in the middle. The CDR3 nucleotides read TGTGCCAGCAGTGAAGCGACAGGTGTTGATAGCAATCAGCCCCAGCATTTT. Protein: CASSEATGVDSNQPQHF. Full variable domain (remainder filled in from reference TRBV2 and TRBJ1-5): EPEVTQTPSHQVTQMGQEVILRCVPISNHLYFYWYRQILGQKVEFLVSFYNNEISEKSEIFDDQFSVERPDGSNFTLKIRSTKLEDSAMYFCASSEATGVDSNQPQHFGDGTRLSIL.

The genes are TRBV27 and TRBJ1-4; TRBD1 is a possible D gene (6 bases). This CDR3 is built from 16 residues. V was shortened by 7 bases and J by 2 bases, with 17 bases between the two germline ends. Germline V lookup: CDR1 MNHEY, CDR2 SMNVEV (reference sequence). CDR3: CASKNTGAGTNEKLFF. Here the CDR3 DNA reads TGTGCCAGCAAGAACACGGGGGCGGGCACTAATGAAAAACTGTTTTTT.

This clone was seen a handful of times. V and J are TRBV5-1 and TRBJ2-5, with D possibly matching TRBD2 (6 bases). The CDR3 is 14 amino acids. The germline gives CDR1 SGHRS, CDR2 YFSETQ. Trimming took 6 bases from V and 2 from J, leaving 14 bases between them. CDR3 sequence (DNA): TGCGCCAGCACCCCTGTTGGGGGGCAAGAGACCCAGTACTTC. It encodes CASTPVGGQETQYF.

The V call is TRBV19, the J call TRBJ1-1; TRBD1 agrees at 10 bases. The J segment lost 8 bases and the V segment lost 7 bases, leaving 10 bases of the junction unmatched. The germline V gene has CDR1 LNHDA and CDR2 SQIVND (reference sequence). CDR3 size: 14 residues. The CDR3 sequence: CASTLGGTGVEAFF. CDR3 nucleotides: TGTGCCAGTACCCTGGGTGGGACAGGGGTGGAAGCTTTCTTT. Looking up the rest from reference TRBV19 and TRBJ1-1 gives the full variable domain: DGGITQSPKYLFRKEGQNVTLSCEQNLNHDAMYWYRQDPGQGLRLIYYSQIVNDFQKGDIAEGYSVSREKKESFPLTVTSAQKNPTAFYLCASTLGGTGVEAFFGQGTRLTVV.

The V and J genes are TRBV5-1 and TRBJ1-2; D unclear. The germline V gene has CDR1 SGHRS and CDR2 YFSETQ. The CDR3 is 12 amino acids. The V end was cut by 0 bases, the J end by 6 bases, with 6 bases between. The CDR3 here is CASSLVGNGYTF. CDR3 nucleotides: TGCGCCAGCAGCTTGGTGGGGAATGGCTACACCTTC.

The V call is TRBV19, the J call TRBJ2-3, with 11 bases that match TRBD2. The V gene end was trimmed by 5 bases and the J gene end by 2 bases; junction bases not matched to a gene: 6. Germline lookup yields CDR1 LNHDA and CDR2 SQIVND (reference sequence). This CDR3 is built from 16 residues. As DNA, the CDR3 is TGTGCCAGTAGTCTACGACTAGCGGGGTCCACAGATACGCAGTATTTT. It is translated as CASSLRLAGSTDTQYF.

This chain uses TRBV28 with TRBJ2-1; 12 positions agree with TRBD1. The trim removed 6 bases at V and 11 bases at J, leaving 11 bases unmatched. Germline-derived CDR1 and CDR2 are MDHEN and SYDVKM. CDR3 length equals 15 residues. CDR3 loop: CASSQGTGGVLKQFF. In nucleotides, the CDR3 is TGTGCCAGCAGCCAAGGGACAGGGGGCGTTCTTAAGCAGTTCTTC.

The chain joins TRBV28 to TRBJ2-7; unclear D gene. V shed 6 bases and J shed 1 base, with 7 bases lying between them. CDR1 and CDR2 (germline): MDHEN, SYDVKM. The CDR3 is 12 residues long. The CDR3 protein is CASRSMSYEQYF. The DNA of the CDR3 is TGTGCCAGCAGATCGATGTCCTACGAGCAGTACTTC.

This clone has just one count. The V gene is TRBV7-6, the J gene TRBJ2-1; D gene uncertain. Germline V gene data show CDR1 as SGHVS and CDR2 as FNYEAQ. This CDR3 has 11 amino acids. V dropped 6 bases and J dropped 6 bases, with 6 bases sitting between them. DNA for the CDR3: TGTGCCAGCAGTGGTGCCAATGAGCAGTTCTTC. Translating it yields CASSGANEQFF.

This clone was detected only once. The chain combines TRBV7-9 with TRBJ2-3; TRBD1 matches 7 bases. This CDR3 has 16 amino acids. Unmatched junction bases numbered 6, after V lost 1 base and J lost 2 bases. Looked up from germline, CDR1 is SEHNR and CDR2 is FQNEAQ (reference sequence). This CDR3 is CASSLEGTELTDTQYF. In DNA form, the CDR3 reads TGTGCCAGCAGCTTAGAGGGGACAGAGCTCACAGATACGCAGTATTTT.

The gene calls are TRBV7-2 and TRBJ2-2; D possibly corresponds to TRBD1 (6 bases). V was trimmed by 4 bases and J by 8 bases, leaving 14 bases between them. The germline V gene encodes CDR1 SGHTA and CDR2 FQGNSA. The CDR3 has 14 residues. The CDR3 DNA reads as TGTGCCAGCAGCTCTGCAAGAGGACAGGGGGAGCTGTTTTTT. Protein product: CASSSARGQGELFF.

V usage is TRBV25-1 and J usage is TRBJ2-7; no definite D call. Between the trimmed V and J ends, which lost 4 bases and 4 bases, there was a span of 5 bases. Germline lookup yields CDR1 MGHDK and CDR2 SYGVNS. The CDR3 extends over 11 amino acids. Here the CDR3 reads CASSVGYEQYF. For the CDR3, the DNA is TGTGCCAGCAGTGTGGGATACGAGCAGTACTTC.

V and J are TRBV27 and TRBJ2-1; TRBD2 aligns across 7 bases. Germline V gives CDR1 MNHEY, CDR2 SMNVEV (reference sequence). With V trimmed by 3 bases and J by 5 bases, 7 bases remained unmatched. The CDR3 runs 15 residues. As DNA, the CDR3 is TGTGCCAGCAGTTTCGGGGGAGGGCCCCACAATGAGCAGTTCTTC. Translating gives CASSFGGGPHNEQFF.

The chain couples TRBV5-4 to TRBJ2-5, with TRBD1 identical over 11 bases. The end of the DNA fits TRBJ2-7 better, so the J call may be wrong. This CDR3 contains 15 residues. The germline CDR1 and CDR2 sequences are SGHNT and YYREEE (reference sequence). CDR3 DNA: TGTGCCAGCAGTTTCCGGGACAGGGGGACCGCCGAGCAGTACTTC. Translated, it gives CASSFRDRGTAEQYF.

This clone was counted a single time. The rearrangement joins TRBV15 to TRBJ2-5; D gene ambiguous. The J call may be in error: the DNA end matches TRBJ2-7 better. Germline loops: CDR1 LNHNV, CDR2 YYDKDF (reference sequence). The CDR3 is 13 amino acids. CDR3 loop: CATSRGPTYEQYF. CDR3 DNA: TGTGCCACCAGCAGAGGTCCGACCTACGAGCAGTACTTC.